The T cell receptor (beta chain) under discussion was sequenced for a study of OX40 agonist ivuxolimab in advanced cancers. About the study: Ivuxolimab is a fully human IgG2 antibody that activates OX40 (CD134). While on treatment, patients had intravenous ivuxolimab at 0.01 to 10 mg/kg every 2 weeks.

Patients were excluded for autoimmune disease history or systemic immunosuppression. Germline CDR1 and CDR2: MDHEN and SYDVKM. Between the trimmed V and J ends, which lost 7 bases and 5 bases, there was a span of 11 bases. The CDR3 runs 13 residues. Whole-study findings and limits: Antigen specificity of clonally expanded peripheral T cells was not established.

As for this clone: Its antigen is currently unknown.

Some clones are missing from TCRdb's copy, which holds only in-frame ones; the method was immunoSEQ multiplex PCR. The sample has roughly 97,000 clones; approximately 90% are singletons. The chain carries TRBV28 and TRBJ1-4; D is undetermined. This TCR came from an adult with an advanced solid tumor such as melanoma, head and neck, liver or kidney cancer. Material: CD4+ or CD8+ T cells sorted from blood, obtained in a trial of the OX40 agonist ivuxolimab. The CDR3 reads CASTSGGNEKLFF. Here the CDR3 DNA reads TGTGCCAGCACCTCCGGCGGAAATGAAAAACTGTTTTTT.